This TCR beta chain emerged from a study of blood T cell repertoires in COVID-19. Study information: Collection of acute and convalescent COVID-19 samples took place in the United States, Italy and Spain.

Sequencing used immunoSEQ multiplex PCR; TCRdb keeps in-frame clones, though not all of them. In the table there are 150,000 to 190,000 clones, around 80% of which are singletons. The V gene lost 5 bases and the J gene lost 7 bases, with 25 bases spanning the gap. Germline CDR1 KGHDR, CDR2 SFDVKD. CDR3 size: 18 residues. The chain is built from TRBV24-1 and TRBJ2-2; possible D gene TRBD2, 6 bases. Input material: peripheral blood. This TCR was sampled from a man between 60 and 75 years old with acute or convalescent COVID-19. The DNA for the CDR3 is TGTGCCACCAGTGTCCACCCGGGACTTCAGGAGGAGGTCGGGGAGCTGTTTTTT. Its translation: CATSVHPGLQEEVGELFF.